The 2 T cell receptor beta chains given below trace back to one sample, sequenced in a study of T cell clones after liver transplantation. The method was immunoSEQ multiplex PCR; TCRdb's version includes in-frame clones alone and lacks a portion of them. The top ten clones hold about 15% of a sample with 60,000 or so clones, 65% to 75% of them seen once. The material sequenced was CD4+ T cells from blood, taken before liver transplant. Receptor source: a human donor who received a liver transplant.

V usage is TRBV19 and J usage is TRBJ2-1; weak D call: TRBD2 (6 bases). Germline V gives CDR1 LNHDA, CDR2 SQIVND (reference sequence). There are 14 residues in the CDR3. V was shortened by 10 bases and J by 8 bases, with 21 bases between the two germline ends. This CDR3 reads CAISPGTQNDEQFF. CDR3 nucleotide sequence: TGTGCCATTTCCCCCGGGACTCAAAACGATGAGCAGTTCTTC.

There are a few counts of this clone. The rearrangement joins TRBV2 to TRBJ2-7, with 7 bases matching TRBD2. CDR1 is SNHLY, CDR2 FYNNEI, per germline. This CDR3 region has 11 residues. V lost 4 bases and J lost 7; bases outside the gene matches: 1. As DNA, the CDR3 is TGTGCCAGCAGTGGGGGGGGTGAGCAGTACTTC. Amino acids: CASSGGGEQYF.